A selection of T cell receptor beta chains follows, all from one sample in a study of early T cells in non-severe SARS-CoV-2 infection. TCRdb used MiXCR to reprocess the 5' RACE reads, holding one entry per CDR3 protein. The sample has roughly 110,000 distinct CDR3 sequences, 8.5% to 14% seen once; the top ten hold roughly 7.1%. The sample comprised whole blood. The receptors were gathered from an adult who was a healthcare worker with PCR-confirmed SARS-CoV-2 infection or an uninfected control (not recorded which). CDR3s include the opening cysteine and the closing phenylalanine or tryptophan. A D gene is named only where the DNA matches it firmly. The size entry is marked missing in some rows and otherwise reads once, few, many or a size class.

CDR3aa: CASSLAQYLDMNTEAFF; CDR3nt: TGTGCCAGCAGTTTAGCGCAGTACTTAGACATGAACACTGAAGCTTTCTTT; v_gene: TRBV12-3/TRBV12-4; d_gene: -; abundance: many; j_gene: TRBJ1-1
CDR3aa: CASSFRNSPLHF; CDR3nt: TGTGCCAGCAGTTTTCGGAATTCACCCCTCCACTTT; v_gene: TRBV27; d_gene: -; abundance: few; j_gene: TRBJ1-6
CDR3aa: CASSQENAGDTEAFF; CDR3nt: TGTGCCAGCAGCCAAGAGAACGCAGGGGACACTGAAGCTTTCTTT; v_gene: TRBV4-2; d_gene: -; abundance: few; j_gene: TRBJ1-1
CDR3aa: CASSEGATLYEQYF; CDR3nt: TGCGCCAGCAGTGAGGGGGCGACTCTCTACGAGCAGTACTTC; v_gene: TRBV10-2; d_gene: -; abundance: few; j_gene: TRBJ2-7
CDR3aa: CASSHPKGRYTGELFF; CDR3nt: TGCGCCAGCAGCCACCCAAAGGGGCGGTACACCGGGGAGCTGTTTTTT; v_gene: TRBV4-3; d_gene: -; abundance: many; j_gene: TRBJ2-2
CDR3aa: CASSPLWTGPQETQYF; CDR3nt: TGTGCCAGCTCCCCGCTGTGGACAGGCCCCCAAGAGACCCAGTACTTC; v_gene: TRBV18; d_gene: TRBD1; abundance: -; j_gene: TRBJ2-5
CDR3aa: CASSPDRREGCIPDTQYF; CDR3nt: TGTGCCAGCAGCCCAGACCGGCGGGAGGGGTGTATCCCAGATACGCAGTATTTT; v_gene: TRBV21-1; d_gene: -; abundance: few; j_gene: TRBJ2-3
CDR3aa: CSARGDFSVSSYNEQFF; CDR3nt: TGCAGTGCTAGGGGGGACTTTTCCGTGAGCTCCTACAATGAGCAGTTCTTC; v_gene: TRBV20-1; d_gene: -; abundance: many; j_gene: TRBJ2-1
CDR3aa: CASSYRDTGSYEQYF; CDR3nt: TGTGCCAGCAGTTACCGGGACACCGGATCCTACGAGCAGTACTTC; v_gene: TRBV28; d_gene: -; abundance: -; j_gene: TRBJ2-7
CDR3aa: CASMDGRSYEQYF; CDR3nt: TGTGCCAGCATGGACGGACGCTCCTACGAGCAGTACTTC; v_gene: TRBV27; d_gene: -; abundance: once; j_gene: TRBJ2-7
CDR3aa: CASSLISGTTGANVLTF; CDR3nt: TGTGCCAGCAGCCTAATTTCAGGGACTACTGGGGCCAACGTCCTGACTTTC; v_gene: TRBV7-8; d_gene: TRBD2; abundance: -; j_gene: TRBJ2-6
CDR3aa: CASSPGTLSHEQYF; CDR3nt: TGTGCCAGCAGCCCCGGGACTTTATCCCACGAGCAGTACTTC; v_gene: TRBV7-8; d_gene: -; abundance: many; j_gene: TRBJ2-7
CDR3aa: CASSLSHRTGATYEQYF; CDR3nt: TGTGCCAGCAGCTTGTCTCACCGGACAGGGGCAACCTACGAGCAGTACTTC; v_gene: TRBV5-6; d_gene: TRBD1; abundance: many; j_gene: TRBJ2-7
CDR3aa: CASSLLGTDTQYF; CDR3nt: TGTGCCAGCAGCTTATTGGGCACAGATACGCAGTATTTT; v_gene: TRBV5-4; d_gene: -; abundance: many; j_gene: TRBJ2-3
CDR3aa: CASSLTRASGNPGELFF; CDR3nt: TGTGCCAGCAGTTTAACACGCGCTAGCGGGAACCCCGGGGAGCTGTTTTTT; v_gene: TRBV12-3/TRBV12-4; d_gene: TRBD2; abundance: many; j_gene: TRBJ2-2
CDR3aa: CASSPLDDTEAFF; CDR3nt: TGTGCCAGCAGCCCACTCGATGACACTGAAGCTTTCTTT; v_gene: TRBV9; d_gene: -; abundance: -; j_gene: TRBJ1-1
CDR3aa: CASSPHGPGVFSDTQYF; CDR3nt: TGTGCCAGCAGTCCACATGGGCCGGGAGTATTTTCAGATACGCAGTATTTT; v_gene: TRBV2; d_gene: -; abundance: -; j_gene: TRBJ2-3
CDR3aa: CASSLEAGWNEQYF; CDR3nt: TGTGCCAGCAGCTTAGAAGCCGGTTGGAACGAGCAGTACTTC; v_gene: TRBV7-2; d_gene: -; abundance: many; j_gene: TRBJ2-7